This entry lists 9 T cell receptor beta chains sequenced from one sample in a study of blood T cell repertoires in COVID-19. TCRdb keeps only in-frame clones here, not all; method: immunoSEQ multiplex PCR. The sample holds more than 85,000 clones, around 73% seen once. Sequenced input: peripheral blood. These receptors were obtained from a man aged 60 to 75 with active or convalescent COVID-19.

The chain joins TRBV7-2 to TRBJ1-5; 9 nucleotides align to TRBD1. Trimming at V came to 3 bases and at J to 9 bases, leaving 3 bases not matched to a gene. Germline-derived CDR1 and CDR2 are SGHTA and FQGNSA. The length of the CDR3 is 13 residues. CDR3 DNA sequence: TGTGCCAGCAGCTTGGACAGGGGTGGGCCCCAGCATTTT. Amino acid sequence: CASSLDRGGPQHF.

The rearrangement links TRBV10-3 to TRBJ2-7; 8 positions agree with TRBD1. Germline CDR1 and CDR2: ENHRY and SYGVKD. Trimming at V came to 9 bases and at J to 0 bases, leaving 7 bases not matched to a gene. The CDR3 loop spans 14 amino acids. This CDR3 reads CAMGNDRGSYEQYF. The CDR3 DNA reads TGTGCCATGGGGAATGACAGGGGCTCCTACGAGCAGTACTTC.

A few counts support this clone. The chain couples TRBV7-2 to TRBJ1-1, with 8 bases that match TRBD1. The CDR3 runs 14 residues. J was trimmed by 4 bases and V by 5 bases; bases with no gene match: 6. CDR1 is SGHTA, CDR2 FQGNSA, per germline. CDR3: CASSPATGVTEAFF. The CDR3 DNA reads TGTGCCAGCAGCCCAGCGACAGGGGTCACTGAAGCTTTCTTT.

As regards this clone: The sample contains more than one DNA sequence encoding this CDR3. CDR3 in DNA: TGCAGCGTCGGACAGGGGAACACTGAAGCTTTCTTT. Encoded protein: CSVGQGNTEAFF. The chain couples TRBV29-1 to TRBJ1-1; 8 bases match TRBD1. This CDR3 comprises 12 residues. V was clipped by 6 bases and J by 1 base; unmatched bases: 1. Germline CDR1 is SQVTM and CDR2 is ANQGSEA.

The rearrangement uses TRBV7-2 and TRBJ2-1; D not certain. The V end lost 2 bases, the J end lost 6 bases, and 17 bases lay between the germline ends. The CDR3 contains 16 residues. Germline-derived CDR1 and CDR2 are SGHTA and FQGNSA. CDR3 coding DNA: TGTGCCAGCAGCTTAAGTCCGGTATCCAGCGTCAATGAGCAGTTCTTC. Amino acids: CASSLSPVSSVNEQFF.

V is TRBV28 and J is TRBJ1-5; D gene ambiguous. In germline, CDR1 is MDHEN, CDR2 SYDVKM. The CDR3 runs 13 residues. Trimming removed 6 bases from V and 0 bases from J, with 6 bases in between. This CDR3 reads CASRRASNQPQHF. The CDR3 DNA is TGTGCCAGCAGGCGGGCTAGCAATCAGCCCCAGCATTTT.

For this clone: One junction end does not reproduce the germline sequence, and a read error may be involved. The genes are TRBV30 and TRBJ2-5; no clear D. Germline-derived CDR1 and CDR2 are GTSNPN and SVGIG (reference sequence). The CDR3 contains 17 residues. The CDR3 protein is CAWRRPSGTARQGTQYF. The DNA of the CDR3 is TGTGCCTGGAGAAGGCCCTCAGGAACAGCCCGACAAGGGACCCAGTACTTC.

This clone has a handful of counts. The CDR3 bases are TGTGCCAGCAGTGGCGGGGAAGCACGTCCAGGGGGCACTGAAGCTTTCTTT. Its protein product is CASSGGEARPGGTEAFF. The J gene is TRBJ1-1, the V gene TRBV6-1; 7 bases match TRBD1. Germline V CDR1 and CDR2: MNHNS, SASEGT. With 4 bases clipped from V and 4 bases from J, the junction kept 15 bases outside the gene matches. This CDR3 has 17 amino acids.

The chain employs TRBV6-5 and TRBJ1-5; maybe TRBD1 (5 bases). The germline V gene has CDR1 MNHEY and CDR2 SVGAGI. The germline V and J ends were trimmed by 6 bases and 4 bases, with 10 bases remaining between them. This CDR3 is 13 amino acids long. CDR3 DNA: TGTGCCAGCAGCAGGGAACCAAATCAGCCCCAGCATTTT. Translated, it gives CASSREPNQPQHF.